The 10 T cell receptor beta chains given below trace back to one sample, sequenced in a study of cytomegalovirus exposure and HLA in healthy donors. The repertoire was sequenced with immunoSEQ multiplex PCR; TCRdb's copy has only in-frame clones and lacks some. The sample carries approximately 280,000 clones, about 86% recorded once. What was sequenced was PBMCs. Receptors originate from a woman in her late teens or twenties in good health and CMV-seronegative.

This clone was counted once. The CDR3 DNA sequence: TGCGCCAGCAGCCAAAGTTACGGGACAGGGGGCAGAGATACGCAGTATTTT. Residues: CASSQSYGTGGRDTQYF. V usage is TRBV4-3 and J usage is TRBJ2-3; TRBD1 matches at 12 bases. The CDR3 contains 17 residues. CDR1 is LGHNA, CDR2 YSLEER, per germline. V lost 2 bases, J lost 5 bases, and 8 bases stayed unmatched.

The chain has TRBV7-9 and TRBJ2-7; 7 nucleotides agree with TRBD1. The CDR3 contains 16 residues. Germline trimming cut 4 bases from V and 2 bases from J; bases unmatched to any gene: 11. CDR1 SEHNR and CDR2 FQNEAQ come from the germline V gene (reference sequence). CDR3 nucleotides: TGTGCCAGCAGCTCCCCCCGCGTGGGACAGACCTACGAGCAGTACTTC. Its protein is CASSSPRVGQTYEQYF. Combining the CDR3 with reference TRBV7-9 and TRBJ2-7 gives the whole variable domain DTGVSQNPRHKITKRGQNVTFRCDPISEHNRLYWYRQTLGQGPEFLTYFQNEAQLEKSRLLSDRFSAERPKGSFSTLEIQRTEQGDSAMYLCASSSPRVGQTYEQYFGPGTRLTVT.

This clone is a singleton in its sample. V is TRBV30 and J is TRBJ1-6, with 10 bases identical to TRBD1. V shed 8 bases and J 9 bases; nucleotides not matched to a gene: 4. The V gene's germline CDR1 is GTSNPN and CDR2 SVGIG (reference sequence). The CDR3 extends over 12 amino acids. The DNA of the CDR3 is TGTGCCGGGGGACAGGGGAGTTCACCCCTCCACTTT. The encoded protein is CAGGQGSSPLHF.

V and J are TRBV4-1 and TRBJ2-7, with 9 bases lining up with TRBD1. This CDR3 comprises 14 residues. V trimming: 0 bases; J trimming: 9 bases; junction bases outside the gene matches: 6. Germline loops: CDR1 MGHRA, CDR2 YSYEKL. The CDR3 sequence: CASSQEGDRAVQYF. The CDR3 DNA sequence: TGCGCCAGCAGCCAAGAAGGGGACAGGGCGGTGCAGTACTTC.

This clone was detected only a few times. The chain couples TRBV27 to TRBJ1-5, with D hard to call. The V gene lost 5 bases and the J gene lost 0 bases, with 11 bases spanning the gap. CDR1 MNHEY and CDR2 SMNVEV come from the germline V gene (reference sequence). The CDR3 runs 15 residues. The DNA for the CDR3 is TGTGCCAGCAGTCAAGGCAGGTCTAGCAATCAGCCCCAGCATTTT. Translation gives CASSQGRSSNQPQHF.

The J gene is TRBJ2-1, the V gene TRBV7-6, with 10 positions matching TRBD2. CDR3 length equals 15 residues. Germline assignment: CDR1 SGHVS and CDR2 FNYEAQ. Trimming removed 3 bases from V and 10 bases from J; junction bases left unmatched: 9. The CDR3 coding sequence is TGTGCCAGCAGCTTTAGCGGGAGGCGTAGAGAAGAGCAGTTCTTC. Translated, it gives CASSFSGRRREEQFF.

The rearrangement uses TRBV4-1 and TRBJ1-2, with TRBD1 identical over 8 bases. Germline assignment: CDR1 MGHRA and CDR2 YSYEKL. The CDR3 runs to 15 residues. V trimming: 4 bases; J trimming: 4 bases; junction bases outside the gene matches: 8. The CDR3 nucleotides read TGCGCCAGCAGCCCACCCGGACAGGGTAGCTATGGCTACACCTTC. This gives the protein CASSPPGQGSYGYTF.

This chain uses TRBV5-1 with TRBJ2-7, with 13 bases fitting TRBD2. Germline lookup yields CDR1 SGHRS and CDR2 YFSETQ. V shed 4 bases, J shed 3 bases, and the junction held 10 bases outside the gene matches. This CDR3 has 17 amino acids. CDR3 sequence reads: CASSDERGLAGYYEQYF. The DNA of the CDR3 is TGCGCCAGCAGCGACGAACGGGGACTAGCGGGATACTACGAGCAGTACTTC.

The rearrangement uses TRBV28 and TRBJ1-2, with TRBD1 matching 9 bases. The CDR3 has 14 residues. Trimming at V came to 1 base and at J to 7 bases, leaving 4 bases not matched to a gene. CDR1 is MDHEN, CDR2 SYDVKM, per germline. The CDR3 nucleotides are TGTGCCAGCAGTTTATTACAGGGGGCGAGTGGCTACACCTTC. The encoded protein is CASSLLQGASGYTF.

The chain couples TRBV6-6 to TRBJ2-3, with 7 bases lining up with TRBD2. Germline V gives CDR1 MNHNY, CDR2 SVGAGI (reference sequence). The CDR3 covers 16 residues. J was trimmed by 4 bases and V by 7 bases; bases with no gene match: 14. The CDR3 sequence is CASNLQRGRRADTQYF. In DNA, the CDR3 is TGTGCCAGCAACCTCCAGCGGGGACGGCGCGCAGATACGCAGTATTTT.